This T cell receptor beta chain comes out of a study of T-cell memory formation after mild COVID-19. Across the study: Largely, TCR clusters stayed within a single donor. General study findings and limits: Second-wave clones peaking on day 37 lacked confirmed SARS-CoV-2 specificity.

Per the germline V gene, CDR1 is MNHEY and CDR2 is SVGAGI. This CDR3 contains 13 residues. V lost 8 bases and J lost 2, with 13 bases in between. As regards this clonotype: Its antigen is not known.

Employing constant-segment primers, 5'RACE generated TCR alpha and TCR beta cDNA libraries bearing sample barcodes and UMIs. TCRdb re-called the 5' RACE reads through MiXCR, storing one row per CDR3 protein. The sample comprises over 300,000 distinct CDR3 sequences, 20% to 25% of which are singletons, and roughly a fifth rests with the top ten. The receptor was isolated from a man aged 18-30 years who had mild COVID-19 (a few samples of this study predate the infection). Cell type and time point are not known. The sequenced material came from PBMCs or a T cell subset sorted from them (not recorded which). The chain couples TRBV6-5 to TRBJ2-7, with D uncertain. CDR3 nucleotide sequence: TGTGCCAGCCGATTTAAAGGGACCTACGAGCAGTACTTC. It translates to CASRFKGTYEQYF.